These T cell receptor beta chains were read from a single sample in a study of response to subunit inactivated influenza vaccine. MiXCR, applied by TCRdb to the RT-PCR reads, yields one record per CDR3 protein. The sample has 450,000 to 700,000 distinct CDR3 sequences, about 15% seen once; the top ten hold roughly 11%. This specimen consisted of PBMCs from blood, obtained 11 to 12 days after vaccination. These receptors all come from a man aged 45-65 years who received an inactivated influenza vaccine. CDR3s include the opening cysteine and the closing phenylalanine or tryptophan. Fields, in order: V gene, clone size, D gene, J gene, CDR3 protein, CDR3 DNA. The D gene is left open where the match is weak. Some rows have no size entry. The others give once, few or many, or a class for an expanded clone.

V: TRBV5-1; size: few; D: .; J: TRBJ1-5; CDR3: CASSSGPPNQPQHF; DNA: TGCGCCAGCAGCTCGGGACCTCCCAATCAGCCCCAGCATTTT
V: TRBV7-6; size: many; D: TRBD2; J: TRBJ2-3; CDR3: CASSLVLAGVGADTQYF; DNA: TGTGCCAGCAGCTTAGTACTAGCGGGAGTAGGGGCAGATACGCAGTATTTT
V: TRBV4-2; size: .; D: .; J: TRBJ1-3; CDR3: CASSQAGRSSGNTIYF; DNA: TGTGCCAGCAGCCAAGCGGGGCGGTCTTCTGGAAACACCATATATTTT
V: TRBV7-2; size: many; D: TRBD2; J: TRBJ2-1; CDR3: CASSLLVSSGGEQFF; DNA: TGTGCCAGCAGCTTGCTAGTGTCGTCGGGGGGTGAGCAGTTCTTC
V: TRBV4-3; size: .; D: .; J: TRBJ1-6; CDR3: CASSPSGEGSPLHF; DNA: TGCGCCAGCAGCCCATCGGGGGAGGGATCACCCCTCCACTTT
V: TRBV7-2; size: few; D: .; J: TRBJ2-7; CDR3: CASSPRMTLYEQYF; DNA: TGTGCCAGCAGCCCGCGCATGACCCTCTACGAGCAGTACTTC
V: TRBV6-2/TRBV6-3; size: few; D: .; J: TRBJ2-3; CDR3: CASSYQVTHTQYF; DNA: TGTGCCAGCAGCTATCAGGTGACTCATACGCAGTATTTT
V: TRBV6-5; size: few; D: .; J: TRBJ1-5; CDR3: CASSSLATGNQPQHF; DNA: TGTGCCAGCAGTTCCCTAGCAACGGGCAATCAGCCCCAGCATTTT
V: TRBV4-1; size: many; D: .; J: TRBJ2-2; CDR3: CASSQDVTNTGELFF; DNA: TGCGCCAGCAGCCAAGATGTCACGAACACCGGGGAGCTGTTTTTT
V: TRBV6-1; size: .; D: .; J: TRBJ2-1; CDR3: CASRFGPYNEQFF; DNA: TGTGCCAGCCGCTTCGGCCCCTACAATGAGCAGTTCTTC
V: TRBV20-1; size: .; D: TRBD2; J: TRBJ2-7; CDR3: CSARVETSTLEQYF; DNA: TGCAGTGCTAGAGTTGAGACTAGCACCCTCGAGCAGTACTTC
V: TRBV6-2/TRBV6-3; size: .; D: .; J: TRBJ1-6; CDR3: CASSYGPGGSPLHF; DNA: TGTGCCAGCAGTTACGGACCTGGGGGTTCACCCCTCCACTTT
V: TRBV7-9; size: .; D: .; J: TRBJ2-7; CDR3: CASSTSGTRQHF; DNA: TGTGCCAGCAGTACCTCCGGGACACGCCAACACTTC
V: TRBV3-1; size: many; D: .; J: TRBJ2-7; CDR3: CASSQVGGLSEQYF; DNA: TGTGCCAGCAGCCAAGTCGGGGGATTGAGCGAGCAGTACTTC
V: TRBV10-3; size: .; D: .; J: TRBJ2-5; CDR3: CAISGGREIQETQYF; DNA: TGTGCCATCAGTGGTGGACGGGAGATCCAAGAGACCCAGTACTTC
V: TRBV5-1; size: many; D: .; J: TRBJ2-7; CDR3: CASSISGGSYEQYF; DNA: TGCGCCAGCAGCATTTCCGGAGGCAGCTACGAGCAGTACTTC
V: TRBV30; size: .; D: .; J: TRBJ1-4; CDR3: CAWSLEGLRRTNEKLFF; DNA: TGTGCCTGGAGTTTAGAGGGGTTGCGGAGAACTAATGAAAAACTGTTTTTT
V: TRBV7-9; size: few; D: .; J: TRBJ2-7; CDR3: CASSSTRTPYSYEQYF; DNA: TGTGCCAGCAGCTCGACTCGTACCCCATACAGTTACGAGCAGTACTTC
V: TRBV4-2; size: .; D: TRBD2; J: TRBJ2-3; CDR3: CASSLGGAITDTQYF; DNA: TGTGCCAGCAGCCTCGGGGGGGCGATTACAGATACGCAGTATTTT
V: TRBV24-1; size: .; D: .; J: TRBJ1-5; CDR3: CATSATGNPGQPQHF; DNA: TGTGCCACCAGTGCCACCGGAAATCCGGGTCAGCCCCAGCATTTT
V: TRBV6-2/TRBV6-3; size: few; D: TRBD1; J: TRBJ1-1; CDR3: CASSFSDRGVNTEAFF; DNA: TGTGCCAGCAGTTTTTCGGACAGGGGGGTGAACACTGAAGCTTTCTTT
V: TRBV10-2; size: .; D: TRBD2; J: TRBJ2-5; CDR3: CASRAGTRGQETQYF; DNA: TGCGCCAGCAGGGCCGGGACTAGGGGTCAAGAGACCCAGTACTTC
V: TRBV18; size: many; D: .; J: TRBJ2-2; CDR3: CASRQLETGELFF; DNA: TGTGCCAGCCGACAGTTGGAAACCGGGGAGCTGTTTTTT
V: TRBV11-2; size: few; D: TRBD2; J: TRBJ2-3; CDR3: CASSTSGYTQYF; DNA: TGTGCCAGCAGCACTAGCGGATATACGCAGTATTTT
V: TRBV9; size: few; D: TRBD2; J: TRBJ2-7; CDR3: CASSVGGRAGEQYF; DNA: TGTGCCAGCAGCGTAGGCGGGAGGGCCGGCGAGCAGTACTTC
V: TRBV7-2; size: many; D: .; J: TRBJ2-1; CDR3: CASSPSDYNEQFF; DNA: TGTGCCAGCAGCCCCTCCGACTATAATGAGCAGTTCTTC
V: TRBV5-1; size: few; D: .; J: TRBJ2-7; CDR3: CASSLGTSPSYEQYF; DNA: TGCGCCAGCAGCTTAGGGACATCTCCCTCCTACGAGCAGTACTTC
V: TRBV6-2/TRBV6-3; size: .; D: TRBD1; J: TRBJ2-7; CDR3: CASSRGQGHYEQYF; DNA: TGTGCCAGCAGCCGCGGACAGGGCCACTACGAGCAGTACTTC
V: TRBV6-2/TRBV6-3; size: many; D: .; J: TRBJ2-3; CDR3: CASTDGGSTDTQYF; DNA: TGTGCCAGCACCGACGGGGGTAGCACAGATACGCAGTATTTT
V: TRBV5-5; size: few; D: .; J: TRBJ1-5; CDR3: CASSLTQYTNQPQHF; DNA: TGTGCCAGCAGCTTGACACAGTACACAAATCAGCCCCAGCATTTT
V: TRBV5-1; size: few; D: TRBD2; J: TRBJ2-3; CDR3: CASSLPSGETDTQYF; DNA: TGCGCCAGCAGCTTGCCTAGCGGGGAAACAGATACGCAGTATTTT
V: TRBV5-1; size: .; D: .; J: TRBJ2-1; CDR3: CASSLGGWFKDEQFF; DNA: TGCGCCAGCAGCTTAGGAGGGTGGTTTAAGGATGAGCAGTTCTTC
V: TRBV12-3/TRBV12-4; size: many; D: .; J: TRBJ1-1; CDR3: CASSLGGPLRTEAFF; DNA: TGTGCCAGCAGTCTCGGGGGCCCCCTGAGGACTGAAGCTTTCTTT
V: TRBV14; size: many; D: .; J: TRBJ1-4; CDR3: CASSKGGNEKLFF; DNA: TGTGCCAGCAGCAAGGGGGGAAATGAAAAACTGTTTTTT
V: TRBV3-1; size: few; D: .; J: TRBJ1-4; CDR3: CASALNEKLFF; DNA: TGTGCCAGCGCCCTTAATGAAAAACTGTTTTTT
V: TRBV4-3; size: few; D: TRBD2; J: TRBJ2-5; CDR3: CASSREPDLAGGRSETQYF; DNA: TGCGCCAGCAGCCGAGAACCAGATTTAGCGGGAGGGAGGTCTGAGACCCAGTACTTC
V: TRBV27; size: .; D: .; J: TRBJ2-7; CDR3: CASRGGGSYEQYF; DNA: TGTGCCAGCAGAGGAGGGGGTTCCTACGAGCAGTACTTC
V: TRBV6-5; size: .; D: .; J: TRBJ1-1; CDR3: CASSSTFGRESTEAFF; DNA: TGTGCCAGCAGTTCCACCTTTGGGAGGGAGAGCACTGAAGCTTTCTTT
V: TRBV24-1; size: .; D: .; J: TRBJ2-7; CDR3: CATSEPQRTETYEQYF; DNA: TGTGCCACCAGTGAGCCACAAAGGACGGAAACCTACGAGCAGTACTTC
V: TRBV24-1; size: once; D: TRBD1; J: TRBJ2-7; CDR3: CATHPRDSYEQYF; DNA: TGTGCCACCCATCCCAGGGACAGCTACGAGCAGTACTTC
V: TRBV10-3; size: .; D: .; J: TRBJ1-6; CDR3: CAISTGDPNSPLHF; DNA: TGTGCCATCAGTACTGGAGACCCCAATTCACCCCTCCACTTT
V: TRBV10-3; size: .; D: .; J: TRBJ2-2; CDR3: CAIRGGSSTGELFF; DNA: TGTGCCATCCGAGGGGGGTCGAGCACCGGGGAGCTGTTTTTT
V: TRBV5-1; size: few; D: .; J: TRBJ1-4; CDR3: CASSLDGMGEKLFF; DNA: TGCGCCAGCAGCTTGGACGGAATGGGAGAAAAACTGTTTTTT
V: TRBV28; size: .; D: .; J: TRBJ2-1; CDR3: CASSLWGPSLQFF; DNA: TGTGCCAGCAGTTTATGGGGCCCGTCACTGCAGTTCTTC
V: TRBV5-4; size: .; D: TRBD2; J: TRBJ2-3; CDR3: CASSPQLAGKDTQYF; DNA: TGTGCCAGCAGCCCCCAACTAGCGGGGAAAGATACGCAGTATTTT
V: TRBV20-1; size: few; D: .; J: TRBJ1-5; CDR3: CSARAPGAPAQPQHF; DNA: TGCAGTGCTAGAGCTCCGGGAGCCCCGGCTCAGCCCCAGCATTTT
V: TRBV7-8; size: few; D: TRBD2; J: TRBJ2-1; CDR3: CASSQRTSGVKQFF; DNA: TGTGCCAGCAGCCAAAGGACTAGCGGGGTTAAGCAGTTCTTC
V: TRBV7-2; size: many; D: TRBD2; J: TRBJ2-1; CDR3: CASSSQTSGSLNEQFF; DNA: TGTGCCAGCAGCTCCCAGACTAGCGGGAGTTTAAATGAGCAGTTCTTC
V: TRBV7-6; size: .; D: TRBD1; J: TRBJ1-1; CDR3: CASSLGTGWGNTEAFF; DNA: TGTGCCAGCAGCCTCGGGACAGGGTGGGGGAACACTGAAGCTTTCTTT
V: TRBV7-8; size: few; D: .; J: TRBJ1-1; CDR3: CASSLADGVIAFF; DNA: TGTGCCAGCAGCTTAGCGGATGGTGTAATAGCTTTCTTT
V: TRBV29-1; size: many; D: TRBD2; J: TRBJ2-7; CDR3: CSVAAGGNEQYF; DNA: TGCAGCGTTGCTGCGGGAGGGAACGAGCAGTACTTC
V: TRBV20-1; size: .; D: TRBD2; J: TRBJ2-7; CDR3: CSARVGGISEQYF; DNA: TGCAGTGCTAGAGTGGGAGGGATCAGCGAGCAGTACTTC